This TCR beta chain comes out of a study of blood T cell repertoires in COVID-19. At the level of the study: COVID-19 samples from acute and convalescent phases originated in the United States, Italy and Spain. T cells, B-cell-depleted T cells, or PBMCs supplied cDNA or gDNA.

In the original workflow: Quantification of nucleated cells was approximated via reference gene primer amplification. Using immunoSEQ multiplex PCR, the repertoire was profiled, and TCRdb retains in-frame clones only, with some absent. The V and J calls and clone size were taken over from that table, and D and trimming were inferred from the DNA. The sample has roughly 64,000 clones; about nine tenths are singletons. Germline CDR1 is GTSNPN and CDR2 is SVGIG (reference sequence). V lost 5 bases and J 6 bases, leaving 10 bases between the germline ends. The CDR3 totals 11 residues. The source material was peripheral blood. The clonotype comes from a man aged 50-59 years with active COVID-19. V usage is TRBV30 and J usage is TRBJ1-2, with D unresolved. The CDR3 region has the DNA TGTGCCTGGTATACCCGGGATGGCTACACCTTC. It translates to CAWYTRDGYTF. Full variable domain (outside the CDR3, taken from reference TRBV30 and TRBJ1-2): SQTIHQWPATLVQPVGSPLSLECTVEGTSNPNLYWYRQAAGRGLQLLFYSVGIGQISSEVPQNLSASRPQDRQFILSSKKLLLSDSGFYLCAWYTRDGYTFGSGTRLTVV.